This TCR beta chain was recorded in a study of T cell clonality in common variable immunodeficiency. Broader study findings: Reportedly, TCR beta sequences from common variable immunodeficiency showed fewer deletions and N-nucleotide insertions. TCRbeta clonality was increased in CVID versus healthy controls. Links between repertoire features and CVID complications were heterogeneity-limited. What drives increased CVID clonality needs T cell subpopulation sequencing.

The CDR3 is made up of 14 amino acids. From germline, CDR1 is LNHDA and CDR2 SQIVND (reference sequence). Repertoires were generated with immunoSEQ multiplex PCR, while TCRdb's copy carries only in-frame clones and drops some. The data list around 47,000 clones, none observed once; approximately 0.68% falls to the top ten. About this clone itself: The antigen is unknown. The read falls 3 residues short of the CDR3 end, and the missing part is taken from the germline J gene.

The source material was peripheral blood mononuclear cells. The chain couples TRBV19 to TRBJ2-4; D possibly corresponds to TRBD2 (6 bases). This clonotype was obtained from a person aged 18 to 75 in good health. CDR3 loop: CASSIAGTSHGQYF. CDR3 DNA (partial): TGTGCCAGTAGTATAGCCGGGACTTCCCATGGT.